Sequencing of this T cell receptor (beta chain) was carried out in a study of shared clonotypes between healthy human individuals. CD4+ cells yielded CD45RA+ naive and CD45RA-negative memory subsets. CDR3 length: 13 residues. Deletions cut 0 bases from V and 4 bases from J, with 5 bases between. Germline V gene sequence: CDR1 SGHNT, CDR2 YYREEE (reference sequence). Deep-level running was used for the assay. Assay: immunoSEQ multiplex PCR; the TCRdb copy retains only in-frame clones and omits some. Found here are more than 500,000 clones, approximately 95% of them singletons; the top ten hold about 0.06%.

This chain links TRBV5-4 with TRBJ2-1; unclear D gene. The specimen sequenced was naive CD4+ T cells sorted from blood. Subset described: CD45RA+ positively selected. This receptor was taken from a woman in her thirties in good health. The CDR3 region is CASSLEFYNEQFF. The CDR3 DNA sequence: TGTGCCAGCAGCTTGGAGTTTTACAATGAGCAGTTCTTC.